What follows are 21 T cell receptor beta chains derived from one specimen sequenced in a study of T-cell reconstitution after alpha-beta-depleted transplantation in children. Using unique molecular identifiers, the investigators prepared the TCRbeta library. In TCRdb, the PCR reads were re-called with MiXCR into one record per CDR3 protein. The table records hundreds of thousands of distinct CDR3 sequences, around 16% of them present only once. The sequences come from PBMCs from the stem cell graft donor, collected from the stem cell graft. The receptors stem from a human donor who donated a stem cell graft to a child with acute lymphoblastic leukemia.

The rearrangement joins TRBV12-3 or TRBV12-4 to TRBJ1-5; TRBD1 is a possible D gene (5 bases). The CDR3 loop spans 15 amino acids. The ends were cut back, 6 bases at V and 4 bases at J, with 16 bases in the middle. The CDR3 coding sequence is TGTGCCAGCAGCCGAAGACAGTCTGGGAATCAGCCCCAGCATTTT. As protein: CASSRRQSGNQPQHF.

This clonotype was seen once. The chain combines TRBV11-2 with TRBJ2-5; tentative D call: TRBD2 (6 bases). The ends were cut back, 3 bases at V and 1 base at J, with 12 bases in the middle. The CDR3 is 15 amino acids. Looked up from germline, CDR1 is SGHAT and CDR2 is FQNNGV. The CDR3 region is CASSFNGGPQETQYF. DNA of the CDR3: TGTGCCAGCAGCTTTAACGGGGGACCCCAAGAGACCCAGTACTTC.

The table lists this clonotype with a count of one. V usage is TRBV29-1 and J usage is TRBJ1-1; D gene uncertain. The germline gives CDR1 SQVTM, CDR2 ANQGSEA. The V end was cut by 0 bases, the J end by 2 bases, with 7 bases between. The CDR3 sequence is 13 residues long. The DNA of the CDR3 is TGCAGCGTTGAAGAGGGAGGTAACACTGAAGCTTTCTTT. As protein: CSVEEGGNTEAFF.

The V call is TRBV30, the J call TRBJ2-3; D is ambiguous. The germline gives CDR1 GTSNPN, CDR2 SVGIG (reference sequence). This CDR3 is 12 amino acids long. The V end lost 0 bases, the J end lost 5 bases, and 6 bases lay between the germline ends. The CDR3 is CAWSVVGDTQYF. CDR3 DNA: TGTGCCTGGAGTGTAGTAGGAGATACGCAGTATTTT.

This clonotype was seen only a few times. The chain joins TRBV4-1 to TRBJ2-1, with D maybe TRBD1 (5 bases). This CDR3 has 15 amino acids. The V gene's germline CDR1 is MGHRA and CDR2 YSYEKL. V was trimmed by 0 bases and J by 5 bases, leaving 11 bases between them. Here the CDR3 DNA reads TGCGCCAGCAGCCAAGATGAATTCAGGGACAATGAGCAGTTCTTC. Translating it yields CASSQDEFRDNEQFF.

This clonotype has more than one count but fewer than ten. The V call is TRBV5-1, the J call TRBJ2-7; TRBD1 or TRBD2 may be the D gene (5 bases each). The V gene lost 2 bases and the J gene lost 0 bases, with 9 bases spanning the gap. Germline loops: CDR1 SGHRS, CDR2 YFSETQ. The CDR3 length is 14 residues. The CDR3 DNA is TGCGCCAGCAGCTTCGGGGCCCCCTCCTACGAGCAGTACTTC. As protein: CASSFGAPSYEQYF.

This clonotype showed up just a few times. This chain joins TRBV5-1 and TRBJ2-1; no clear D. The V gene's germline CDR1 is SGHRS and CDR2 YFSETQ. The CDR3 consists of 12 residues. V was clipped by 4 bases and J by 7 bases, with 9 bases between them. In DNA form, the CDR3 reads TGCGCCAGCAGCCCTTTTTGGAATGAGCAGTTCTTC. It yields the protein CASSPFWNEQFF.

This clonotype was detected a few times. The chain has TRBV12-3 or TRBV12-4 and TRBJ1-1, with 8 bases matching TRBD1. CDR3 length equals 13 residues. With 5 bases clipped from V and 7 bases from J, the junction kept 6 bases outside the gene matches. This chain's CDR3 is CASSARGRNEAFF. The CDR3 bases are TGTGCCAGCAGTGCCAGGGGGCGGAATGAAGCTTTCTTT.

This clonotype showed up many times. The V gene is TRBV20-1, the J gene TRBJ2-1; D is unresolved. Germline assignment: CDR1 DFQATT and CDR2 SNEGSKA (reference sequence). This CDR3 contains 13 residues. Between the trimmed V and J ends, which lost 4 bases and 10 bases, there was a span of 17 bases. CDR3 in amino acids: CSATLPLRTEQFF. In DNA form, the CDR3 reads TGCAGTGCTACCCTCCCGTTGAGGACGGAGCAGTTCTTC.

This clonotype was counted only a few times. The V call is TRBV7-9, the J call TRBJ2-1; D is unclear. The CDR3 is made up of 16 amino acids. V gave up 2 bases and J gave up 6 bases, with 17 bases separating them. Germline lookup yields CDR1 SEHNR and CDR2 FQNEAQ (reference sequence). Here the CDR3 reads CASSLYSGFNSNEQFF. The CDR3 DNA reads as TGTGCCAGCAGCTTATATAGTGGCTTTAACTCCAATGAGCAGTTCTTC.

The chain employs TRBV20-1 and TRBJ2-7; 8 positions match TRBD2. Germline loops: CDR1 DFQATT, CDR2 SNEGSKA (reference sequence). Trimming took 6 bases from V and 3 from J; bases not matched to a gene: 4. CDR3 length equals 12 residues. The DNA for the CDR3 is TGCAGTGCGGATGGGACTAGCTACGAGCAGTACTTC. Residues: CSADGTSYEQYF.

This CDR3 reads CASSYSFPSGLPSYNSPLHF. In DNA, the CDR3 is TGTGCCAGCAGTTACTCGTTTCCGTCCGGCTTACCCTCCTATAATTCACCCCTCCACTTT. The V gene is TRBV6-2 or TRBV6-3, the J gene TRBJ1-6, with D hard to call. V shed 0 bases and J shed 0 bases, with 18 bases lying between them. CDR3 length: 20 amino acids. From germline, CDR1 is MNHEY and CDR2 SVGEGT.

The chain has TRBV7-8 and TRBJ2-3; D gene uncertain. The germline CDR1 and CDR2 sequences are SGHVS and FQNEAQ. This CDR3 region has 14 residues. The germline V and J ends were trimmed by 1 base and 2 bases, with 7 bases remaining between them. CDR3 loop: CASSLVVPTDTQYF. CDR3 bases: TGTGCCAGCAGCTTAGTGGTGCCCACAGATACGCAGTATTTT.

This clonotype was counted only a few times. J is TRBJ1-2 and V is TRBV15; the D gene is possibly TRBD1 (5 bases). Trimming took 0 bases from V and 6 from J, leaving 20 bases between them. Germline values: CDR1 LNHNV, CDR2 YYDKDF (reference sequence). The CDR3 has 17 residues. The CDR3 loop reads CATSRDPARDSQNGYTF. In nucleotides, the CDR3 is TGTGCCACCAGCAGAGATCCAGCCCGAGACAGCCAAAATGGCTACACCTTC. Filled out from reference TRBV15 and TRBJ1-2, the complete variable domain reads DAMVIQNPRYQVTQFGKPVTLSCSQTLNHNVMYWYQQKSSQAPKLLFHYYDKDFNNEADTPDNFQSRRPNTSFCFLDIRSPGLGDTAMYLCATSRDPARDSQNGYTFGSGTRLTVV.

This clonotype was found a few times. This chain links TRBV7-9 with TRBJ2-1; D is possibly TRBD2 (6 bases). The CDR3 consists of 14 residues. Germline assignment: CDR1 SEHNR and CDR2 FQNEAQ (reference sequence). Trimming stripped 2 bases from V and 7 bases from J, with 12 bases between. CDR3: CASSLSLGRNEQFF. CDR3 coding DNA: TGTGCCAGCAGCTTATCGTTGGGGAGGAATGAGCAGTTCTTC.

The table lists this clonotype with many counts. J is TRBJ2-7 and V is TRBV6-5; D is uncertain. CDR1 MNHEY and CDR2 SVGAGI come from the germline V gene. This CDR3 is 14 amino acids long. Trimming removed 0 bases from V and 0 bases from J, with 6 bases in between. DNA for the CDR3: TGTGCCAGCAGTTACTCGAGAGGCTCCTACGAGCAGTACTTC. This gives the protein CASSYSRGSYEQYF.

The V call is TRBV29-1, the J call TRBJ2-3, with 7 bases matching TRBD1. The CDR3 extends over 12 amino acids. CDR1 SQVTM and CDR2 ANQGSEA come from the germline V gene. Unmatched junction bases numbered 2, after V lost 6 bases and J lost 2 bases. The CDR3 DNA follows: TGCAGCGTAGGGACAGACACAGATACGCAGTATTTT. Its translation is CSVGTDTDTQYF.

CDR3 in amino acids: CASSLYSGNTGELFF. The CDR3 nucleotides read TGTGCCAGCAGCTTATATAGCGGGAACACCGGGGAGCTGTTTTTT. The rearrangement links TRBV7-8 to TRBJ2-2; TRBD2 is a possible D gene (6 bases). The germline gives CDR1 SGHVS, CDR2 FQNEAQ. V lost 2 bases, J lost 1 base, and 8 bases lay in between. This CDR3 contains 15 residues.

This clonotype was detected a few times. The chain combines TRBV5-1 with TRBJ2-4; 7 bases align to TRBD1. Trimming cost V 4 bases and J 5 bases; bases outside gene matches: 6. This CDR3 spans 14 amino acids. Germline CDR1 SGHRS, CDR2 YFSETQ. The CDR3 DNA reads TGCGCCAGCAGCCTGACAGGGACGGAAAACATTCAGTACTTC. The encoded protein is CASSLTGTENIQYF.

The chain recombines TRBV9 with TRBJ2-3; D is unclear. V gave up 0 bases and J gave up 2 bases, with 10 bases separating them. This CDR3 region has 15 residues. The germline CDR1 and CDR2 sequences are SGDLS and YYNGEE. The CDR3 loop reads CASSVGASDTDTQYF. CDR3 coding DNA: TGTGCCAGCAGCGTAGGGGCCAGCGACACAGATACGCAGTATTTT.

This clonotype appeared a few times. The chain joins TRBV2 to TRBJ2-7; D is possibly TRBD2 (5 bases). Germline V gene data show CDR1 as SNHLY and CDR2 as FYNNEI. The CDR3 runs 14 residues. Deletions cut 3 bases from V and 4 bases from J, with 13 bases between. The CDR3 protein is CASSDKVGVYEQYF. CDR3 DNA sequence: TGTGCCAGCAGTGACAAGGTCGGGGTTTACGAGCAGTACTTC. Variable domain in full (rest from reference TRBV2 and TRBJ2-7): EPEVTQTPSHQVTQMGQEVILRCVPISNHLYFYWYRQILGQKVEFLVSFYNNEISEKSEIFDDQFSVERPDGSNFTLKIRSTKLEDSAMYFCASSDKVGVYEQYFGPGTRLTVT.